A single T cell receptor (beta chain) is shown here with its context. The data belong to a study of memory CD8 T cells in hepatitis C reinfection. On the study more broadly: HCV reinfection: RNA-positive following two negative tests at least 60 days apart.

CDR3 size: 16 residues. V was pared by 4 bases and J by 4 bases, with 10 bases of the junction left unmatched. Per germline, CDR1 LNHDA and CDR2 SQIVND (reference sequence). Time point of the sample: peak reinfection, 3 to 8 weeks after reinfection detection. TCR sequencing was done directly ex vivo on sorted cells, without expansion in vitro. Profiled with immunoSEQ multiplex PCR; TCRdb holds only in-frame clones, not every one. The sample has about 47,000 clones; around 87% are singletons. The sample consisted of naive CD8+ T cells sorted from blood. The V call is TRBV19, the J call TRBJ1-1; 9 nucleotides align to TRBD1. The sequence came from a young man with hepatitis C virus infection. In DNA, the CDR3 is TGTGCCAGTAGTAGGGGACAGGGAATGGAGCGCACTGAAGCTTTCTTT. Amino acids: CASSRGQGMERTEAFF.